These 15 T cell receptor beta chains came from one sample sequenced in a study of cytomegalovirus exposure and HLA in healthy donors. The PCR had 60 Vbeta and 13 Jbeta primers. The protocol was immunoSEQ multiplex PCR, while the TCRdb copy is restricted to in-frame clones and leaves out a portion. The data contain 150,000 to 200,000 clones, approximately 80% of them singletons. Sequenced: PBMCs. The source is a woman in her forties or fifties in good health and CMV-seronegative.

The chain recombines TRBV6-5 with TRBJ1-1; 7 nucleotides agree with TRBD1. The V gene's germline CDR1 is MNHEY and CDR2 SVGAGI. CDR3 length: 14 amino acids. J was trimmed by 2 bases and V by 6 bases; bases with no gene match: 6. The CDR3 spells CASSWDSGNTEAFF. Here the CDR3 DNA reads TGTGCCAGCAGCTGGGACAGTGGTAACACTGAAGCTTTCTTT.

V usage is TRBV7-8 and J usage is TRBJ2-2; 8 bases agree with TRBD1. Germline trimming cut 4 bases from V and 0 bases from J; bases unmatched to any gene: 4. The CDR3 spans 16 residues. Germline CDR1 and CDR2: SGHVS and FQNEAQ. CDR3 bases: TGTGCCAGCAGCTCAGAGGGACAGGCGAACACCGGGGAGCTGTTTTTT. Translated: CASSSEGQANTGELFF.

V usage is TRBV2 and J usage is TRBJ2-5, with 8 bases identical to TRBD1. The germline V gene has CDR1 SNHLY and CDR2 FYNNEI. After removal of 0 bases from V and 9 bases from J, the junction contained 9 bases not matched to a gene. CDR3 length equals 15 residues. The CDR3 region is CASSEALRTGSSQYF. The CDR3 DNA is TGTGCCAGCAGTGAAGCGCTTAGGACAGGGAGCTCCCAGTACTTC.

This CDR3 is CASSPPTGSETQYF. In DNA, the CDR3 is TGTGCCAGCAGTCCCCCTACAGGGTCCGAGACCCAGTACTTC. This chain links TRBV28 with TRBJ2-5; TRBD1 might be the D (6 bases). Germline V CDR1 and CDR2: MDHEN, SYDVKM. The CDR3 is 14 amino acids. V was cut by 5 bases and J by 5 bases, with 15 bases left in between.

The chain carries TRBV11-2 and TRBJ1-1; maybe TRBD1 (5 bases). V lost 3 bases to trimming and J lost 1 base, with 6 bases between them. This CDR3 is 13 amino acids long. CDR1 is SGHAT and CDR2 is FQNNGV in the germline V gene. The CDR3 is CASSFDRNTEAFF. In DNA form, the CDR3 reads TGTGCCAGCAGCTTTGACAGGAACACTGAAGCTTTCTTT.

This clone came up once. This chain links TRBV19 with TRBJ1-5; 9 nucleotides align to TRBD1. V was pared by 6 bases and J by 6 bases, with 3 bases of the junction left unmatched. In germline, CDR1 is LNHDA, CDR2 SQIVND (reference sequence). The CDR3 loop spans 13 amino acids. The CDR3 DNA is TGTGCCAGTAGCCCGACAGGGGGTCAGCCCCAGCATTTT. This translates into CASSPTGGQPQHF.

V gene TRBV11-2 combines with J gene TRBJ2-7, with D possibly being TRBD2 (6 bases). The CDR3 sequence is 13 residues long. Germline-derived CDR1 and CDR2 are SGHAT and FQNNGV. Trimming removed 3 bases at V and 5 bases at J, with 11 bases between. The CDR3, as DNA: TGTGCCAGCAGCTTGGGGGGAGGCGACGAGCAGTACTTC. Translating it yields CASSLGGGDEQYF.

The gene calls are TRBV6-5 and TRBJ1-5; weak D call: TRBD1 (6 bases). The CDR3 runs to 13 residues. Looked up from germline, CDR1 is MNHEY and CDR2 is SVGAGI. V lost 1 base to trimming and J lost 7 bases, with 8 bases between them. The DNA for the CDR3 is TGTGCCAGCAGTTACTTCAGGGGACAGCCCCAGCATTTT. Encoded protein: CASSYFRGQPQHF.

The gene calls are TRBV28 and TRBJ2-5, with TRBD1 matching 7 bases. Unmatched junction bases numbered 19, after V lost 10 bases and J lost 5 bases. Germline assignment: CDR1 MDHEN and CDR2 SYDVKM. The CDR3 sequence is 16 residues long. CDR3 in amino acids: CATHHSRGMPWETQYF. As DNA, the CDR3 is TGTGCCACCCACCACTCCAGGGGGATGCCTTGGGAGACCCAGTACTTC.

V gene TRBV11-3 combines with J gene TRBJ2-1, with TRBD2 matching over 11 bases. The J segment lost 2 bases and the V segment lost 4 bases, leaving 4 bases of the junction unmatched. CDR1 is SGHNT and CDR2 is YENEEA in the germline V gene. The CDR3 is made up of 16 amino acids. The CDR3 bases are TGTGCCAGCAGCTCCATAGCGGGAGGGCCCTACAATGAGCAGTTCTTC. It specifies CASSSIAGGPYNEQFF.

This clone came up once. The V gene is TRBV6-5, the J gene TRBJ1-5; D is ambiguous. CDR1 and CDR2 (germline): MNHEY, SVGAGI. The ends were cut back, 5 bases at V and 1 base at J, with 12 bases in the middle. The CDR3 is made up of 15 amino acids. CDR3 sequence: CASSPFAQSNQPQHF. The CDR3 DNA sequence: TGTGCCAGCAGTCCCTTCGCACAGAGCAATCAGCCCCAGCATTTT.

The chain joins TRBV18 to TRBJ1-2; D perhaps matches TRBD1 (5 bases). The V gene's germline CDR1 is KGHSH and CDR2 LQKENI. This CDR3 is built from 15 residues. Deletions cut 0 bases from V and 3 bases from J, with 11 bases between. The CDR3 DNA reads TGTGCCAGCTCACCACCTAAAGGGGCCGACTATGGCTACACCTTC. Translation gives CASSPPKGADYGYTF.

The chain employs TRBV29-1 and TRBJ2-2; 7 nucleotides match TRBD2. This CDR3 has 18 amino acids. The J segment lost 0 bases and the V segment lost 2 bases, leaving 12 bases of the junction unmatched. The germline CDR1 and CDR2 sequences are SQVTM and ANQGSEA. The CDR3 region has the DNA TGCAGCGTTGAAACCCGGTGGACTAGGGGCACGAACACCGGGGAGCTGTTTTTT. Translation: CSVETRWTRGTNTGELFF.

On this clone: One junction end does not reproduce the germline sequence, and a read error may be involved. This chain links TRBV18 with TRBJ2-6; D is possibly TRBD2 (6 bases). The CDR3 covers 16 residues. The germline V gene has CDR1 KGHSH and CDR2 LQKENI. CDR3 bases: TGTGCCAGCTCACCAAGGGCAGGGACTGGGGCCAACGGCCTGACTTTC. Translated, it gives CASSPRAGTGANGLTF.

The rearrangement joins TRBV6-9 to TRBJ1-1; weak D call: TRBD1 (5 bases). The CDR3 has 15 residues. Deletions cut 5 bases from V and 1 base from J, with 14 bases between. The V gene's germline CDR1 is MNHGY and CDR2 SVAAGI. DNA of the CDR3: TGTGCCAGCAGTCCCGGGGGGGATAAGAACACTGAAGCTTTCTTT. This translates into CASSPGGDKNTEAFF.